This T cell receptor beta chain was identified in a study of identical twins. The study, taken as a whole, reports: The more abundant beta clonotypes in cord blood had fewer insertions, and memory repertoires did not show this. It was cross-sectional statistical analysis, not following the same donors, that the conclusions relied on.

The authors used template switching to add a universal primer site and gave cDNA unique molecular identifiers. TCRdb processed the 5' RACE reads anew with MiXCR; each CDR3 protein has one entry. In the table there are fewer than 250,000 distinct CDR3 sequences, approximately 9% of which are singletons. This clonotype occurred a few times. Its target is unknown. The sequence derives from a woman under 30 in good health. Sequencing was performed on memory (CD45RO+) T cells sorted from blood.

Here the CDR3 reads CSALTSASYEQYF. CDR3 nucleotides: TGCAGTGCCCTGACTAGCGCCTCCTACGAGCAGTACTTC. V is TRBV20-1 and J is TRBJ2-7, with 8 bases matching TRBD2. CDR3 size: 13 residues. Germline V gene sequence: CDR1 DFQATT, CDR2 SNEGSKA (reference sequence). V shed 6 bases and J 0 bases; nucleotides not matched to a gene: 4.